These 15 T cell receptor beta chains share one sample of origin, sequenced in a study of spatial heterogeneity in lung cancer. As to time point: sample taken at primary tumor resection. Whole RNA, which was extracted from tumor, nontumor lung tissue or frozen PBMC, was sequenced without any cell sorting. TCRdb re-derived calls from the 5' RACE reads in MiXCR, one entry per CDR3 protein. Among under 25,000 distinct CDR3 sequences, approximately 7% were seen once, and the ten largest hold approximately 15%. The source material was PBMCs, sampled at surgery. The receptors originated from a male donor with early-stage non-small cell lung cancer.

At least ten counts were recorded for this clonotype. This sequence joins TRBV18 and TRBJ2-1; 7 nucleotides match TRBD2. Germline CDR1 KGHSH, CDR2 LQKENI. The trim removed 3 bases at V and 7 bases at J, leaving 6 bases unmatched. The length of the CDR3 is 14 residues. The CDR3 bases are TGTGCCAGCTCACCCTCTAGCGGTTTTAATGAGCAGTTCTTC. Its translation is CASSPSSGFNEQFF.

This clonotype appeared a few times. The chain combines TRBV6-2 or TRBV6-3 with TRBJ2-3; D is unresolved. The CDR3 covers 16 residues. The V gene lost 6 bases and the J gene lost 0 bases, with 16 bases spanning the gap. Looked up from germline, CDR1 is MNHEY and CDR2 is SVGEGT. The CDR3 spells CASSLISRSSTDTQYF. As DNA, the CDR3 is TGTGCCAGCAGCCTCATTAGCAGATCTAGCACAGATACGCAGTATTTT.

This clonotype turned up a few times. The chain combines TRBV18 with TRBJ2-5; D gene ambiguous. The V end was cut by 3 bases, the J end by 3 bases, with 11 bases between. Germline CDR1 reads KGHSH; CDR2 reads LQKENI. The CDR3 totals 14 residues. The CDR3 DNA reads TGTGCCAGCTCACCCGACCATCATAAAGAGACCCAGTACTTC. This encodes CASSPDHHKETQYF.

The table lists this clonotype with many counts. The gene calls are TRBV6-2 or TRBV6-3 and TRBJ2-1, with 11 bases that match TRBD2. The CDR3 is made up of 14 amino acids. V lost 5 bases and J lost 8; bases outside the gene matches: 5. Per the germline V gene, CDR1 is MNHEY and CDR2 is SVGEGT. The CDR3 DNA reads TGTGCCAGCAGTCTCACTAGCGGGAGCTATGAGCAGTTCTTC. Translation: CASSLTSGSYEQFF.

This clonotype was counted at least ten times. The chain couples TRBV11-2 to TRBJ2-5; TRBD2 aligns across 12 bases. The CDR3 covers 15 residues. Germline CDR1 reads SGHAT; CDR2 reads FQNNGV. V shed 7 bases, J shed 5 bases, and the junction held 8 bases outside the gene matches. The CDR3 DNA reads TGTGCCAGCACCTCCGGACTAGCGGGGATGGAGACCCAGTACTTC. Residues: CASTSGLAGMETQYF.

This clonotype was counted a few times. This chain uses TRBV4-3 with TRBJ1-1, with TRBD1 as a possible D gene (5 bases). The CDR3 has 14 amino acids. Per the germline V gene, CDR1 is LGHNA and CDR2 is YSLEER. V lost 1 base to trimming and J lost 4 bases, with 10 bases between them. CDR3 DNA sequence: TGCGCCAGCAGCCAAGGATCTGGGGGCACTGAAGCTTTCTTT. Protein product: CASSQGSGGTEAFF.

In its sample, this clonotype was seen many times. J is TRBJ2-2 and V is TRBV11-3; D might be TRBD2 (5 bases). Trimming took 5 bases from V and 1 from J, leaving 17 bases between them. The CDR3 runs to 17 residues. Germline CDR1 SGHNT, CDR2 YENEEA. CDR3 nucleotide sequence: TGTGCCAGCAGCCTCGGATTGGACTCCCAGAACACCGGGGAGCTGTTTTTT. It is translated as CASSLGLDSQNTGELFF.

This clonotype was recorded at least ten times. This rearrangement joins TRBV6-5 to TRBJ2-2; D gene unclear. The CDR3 spans 13 residues. V was shortened by 7 bases and J by 2 bases, with 8 bases between the two germline ends. In germline, CDR1 is MNHEY, CDR2 SVGAGI. CDR3 bases: TGTGCCAGCACGCCGGGTAACACCGGGGAGCTGTTTTTT. Residues: CASTPGNTGELFF.

This clonotype was seen ten or more times. CDR3 region: CSALTPKREEGTDTQYF. The CDR3 nucleotides read TGCAGTGCCCTTACCCCCAAGCGGGAGGAAGGCACAGATACGCAGTATTTT. The chain couples TRBV20-1 to TRBJ2-3; 9 bases map to TRBD2. In germline, CDR1 is DFQATT, CDR2 SNEGSKA (reference sequence). V dropped 6 bases and J dropped 1; count of bases not matched to a gene: 14. The CDR3 has 17 residues.

This clonotype is classed as medium-sized. V and J are TRBV6-1 and TRBJ2-1; 7 bases match TRBD1. Germline CDR1 MNHNS, CDR2 SASEGT. With V trimmed by 6 bases and J by 2 bases, 1 base remained unmatched. CDR3 length: 13 residues. The CDR3 nucleotides are TGTGCCAGCAGGGGGACAGCCTACAATGAGCAGTTCTTC. Translated: CASRGTAYNEQFF.

The chain combines TRBV10-3 with TRBJ1-6; a possible D gene is TRBD1 (6 bases). The CDR3 has 20 amino acids. CDR1 is ENHRY and CDR2 is SYGVKD in the germline V gene. Trimming removed 4 bases from V and 1 base from J, with 23 bases in between. The CDR3 reads CAISGKTGPVGGSYNSPLHF. The CDR3 region has the DNA TGTGCCATCAGTGGAAAGACAGGCCCCGTCGGAGGGTCCTATAATTCACCCCTCCACTTT.

Sample share makes this clonotype medium-sized (0.01 to 0.1%). The rearrangement joins TRBV10-3 to TRBJ2-2; D remains ambiguous. This CDR3 spans 13 amino acids. Germline V gives CDR1 ENHRY, CDR2 SYGVKD. Trimming cost V 4 bases and J 1 base, with 4 bases left between them. The CDR3 is CAISGENTGELFF. CDR3 nucleotide sequence: TGTGCCATCAGTGGGGAGAACACCGGGGAGCTGTTTTTT.

This clonotype occurred a few times. This rearrangement joins TRBV10-3 to TRBJ1-1; D unresolved. V lost 4 bases to trimming and J lost 1 base, with 13 bases between them. From germline, CDR1 is ENHRY and CDR2 SYGVKD. This CDR3 contains 15 residues. This CDR3 reads CAISVDGSGNTEAFF. In DNA, the CDR3 is TGTGCCATCAGTGTTGATGGAAGTGGGAACACTGAAGCTTTCTTT.

This clonotype was observed many times. In DNA form, the CDR3 reads TGTGCCAGCAGTGGAGGGGGCCGATATGGCTACACCTTC. Translation gives CASSGGGRYGYTF. The rearrangement links TRBV25-1 to TRBJ1-2, with 7 bases aligning to TRBD1. In germline, CDR1 is MGHDK, CDR2 SYGVNS. The CDR3 runs 13 residues. V lost 4 bases to trimming and J lost 5 bases; unmatched junction nucleotides: 4.

This clonotype has at least ten counts. The CDR3 protein is CASSQGDRDPYYEQYF. For the CDR3, the DNA is TGCGCCAGCAGCCAAGGGGACAGGGACCCATACTACGAGCAGTACTTC. The chain employs TRBV4-1 and TRBJ2-7; 9 bases line up with TRBD1. Germline V gives CDR1 MGHRA, CDR2 YSYEKL. The CDR3 covers 16 residues. The J segment lost 3 bases and the V segment lost 1 base, leaving 7 bases of the junction unmatched.